The 5 T cell receptor beta chains in this list originate from one sample, sequenced in a study of T-cell memory formation after mild COVID-19. TCRdb re-called the 5' RACE reads through MiXCR, storing one row per CDR3 protein. The sample gives 50,000 to 60,000 distinct CDR3 sequences, around a quarter of which show up once; about 40% is in the top ten. Input material: PBMCs or a T cell subset sorted from them (not recorded which). These receptors came from a man younger than 30 who had mild COVID-19 (a few samples of this study predate the infection). Cell type and time point are not known.

To note about this clonotype: This may be a read error: a much more frequent sequence differs by one nucleotide. This sequence joins TRBV12-3 or TRBV12-4 and TRBJ2-7; D is possibly TRBD2 (6 bases). The CDR3 is 14 residues long. Trimming cost V 4 bases and J 5 bases, with 15 bases left between them. The CDR3 here is CASSSPARGNEQYF. The CDR3 DNA reads TGTGCCAGCAGTTCCCCGGCGCGGGGAAACGAGCAGTACTTC.

This clonotype came up a few times. V gene TRBV29-1 combines with J gene TRBJ1-1; D is undetermined. Trimming removed 5 bases at V and 5 bases at J, with 9 bases between. Germline lookup yields CDR1 SQVTM and CDR2 ANQGSEA. The CDR3 runs to 11 residues. The CDR3 DNA sequence: TGCAGCGTTCCCGAGGGAACTGAAGCTTTCTTT. Its protein is CSVPEGTEAFF.

This clonotype has a count of ten or more. This chain joins TRBV7-8 and TRBJ1-6; D not resolved. V was shortened by 6 bases and J by 0 bases, with 12 bases between the two germline ends. Germline CDR1 SGHVS, CDR2 FQNEAQ. This CDR3 spans 16 amino acids. CDR3 sequence: CASRPVPSSYNSPLHF. DNA of the CDR3: TGTGCCAGCAGACCCGTCCCGAGCTCCTATAATTCACCCCTCCACTTT.

The CDR3: CASSSHYEQYV. CDR3 nucleotides: TGTGCCAGCAGCTCACACTACGAGCAGTACGTC. The chain joins TRBV21-1 to TRBJ2-7. TRBV21-1 is marked as a pseudogene. The CDR3 runs to 11 residues.

J is TRBJ2-1 and V is TRBV7-9, with D maybe TRBD2 (6 bases). The V and J ends lost 1 base and 10 bases respectively, with 14 bases between them. The germline gives CDR1 SEHNR, CDR2 FQNEAQ (reference sequence). This CDR3 spans 14 amino acids. CDR3 coding DNA: TGTGCCAGCAGCTTAGTTGGAGGGGCCCAGGAGCAGTTCTTC. Protein: CASSLVGGAQEQFF.